This TCR beta chain was sequenced in a study of preoperative IRX-2 immunotherapy in early breast cancer. V dropped 3 bases and J dropped 0; count of bases not matched to a gene: 6. Germline V CDR1 and CDR2: SGDLS, YYNGEE. The CDR3 runs 18 residues. This table comes from immunoSEQ multiplex PCR, and its TCRdb copy is limited to in-frame clones, with some not included. The table records roughly 35,000 clones, around 96% of them present only once. Treatment defined: preoperative locoregional IRX-2 cytokine immunotherapy. Preoperative locoregional IRX-2 cytokine immunotherapy was tested in the phase Ib source study.

This clonotype was obtained from a human donor with breast cancer. This sample was obtained from a patient treated with IRX-2 immunotherapy. The V and J genes are TRBV9 and TRBJ2-3, with 14 bases lining up with TRBD2. The CDR3 DNA reads TGTGCCAGCAGCGACCGACTAGCGGGAGGGCTGAGCACAGATACGCAGTATTTT. It translates to CASSDRLAGGLSTDTQYF. The variable domain in full, with the rest retrieved from reference TRBV9 and TRBJ2-3, is DSGVTQTPKHLITATGQRVTLRCSPRSGDLSVYWYQQSLDQGLQFLIQYYNGEERAKGNILERFSAQQFPDLHSELNLSSLELGDSALYFCASSDRLAGGLSTDTQYFGPGTRLTVL.